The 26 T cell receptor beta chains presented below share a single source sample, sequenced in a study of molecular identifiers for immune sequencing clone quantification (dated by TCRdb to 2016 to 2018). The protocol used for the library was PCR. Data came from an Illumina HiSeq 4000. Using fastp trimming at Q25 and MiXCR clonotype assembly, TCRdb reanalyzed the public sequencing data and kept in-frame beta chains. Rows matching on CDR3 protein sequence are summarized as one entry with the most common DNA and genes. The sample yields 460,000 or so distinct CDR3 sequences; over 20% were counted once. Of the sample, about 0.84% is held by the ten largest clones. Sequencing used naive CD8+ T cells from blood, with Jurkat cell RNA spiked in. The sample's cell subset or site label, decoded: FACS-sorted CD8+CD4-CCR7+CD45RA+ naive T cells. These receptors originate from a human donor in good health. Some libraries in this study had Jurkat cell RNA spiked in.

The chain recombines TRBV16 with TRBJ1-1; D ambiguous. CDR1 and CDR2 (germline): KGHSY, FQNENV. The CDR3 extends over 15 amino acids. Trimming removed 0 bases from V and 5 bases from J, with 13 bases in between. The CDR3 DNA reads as TGTGCCAGCAGCCAATCCGTCGTTGCGGGGACTGAAGCTTTCTTT. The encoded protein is CASSQSVVAGTEAFF.

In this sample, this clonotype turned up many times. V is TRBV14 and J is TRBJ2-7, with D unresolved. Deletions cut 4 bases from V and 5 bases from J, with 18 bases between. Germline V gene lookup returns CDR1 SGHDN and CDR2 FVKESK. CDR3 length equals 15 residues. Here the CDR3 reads CASSPRPASRHEQYF. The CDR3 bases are TGTGCCAGCAGCCCGAGACCCGCCTCAAGGCACGAGCAGTACTTC.

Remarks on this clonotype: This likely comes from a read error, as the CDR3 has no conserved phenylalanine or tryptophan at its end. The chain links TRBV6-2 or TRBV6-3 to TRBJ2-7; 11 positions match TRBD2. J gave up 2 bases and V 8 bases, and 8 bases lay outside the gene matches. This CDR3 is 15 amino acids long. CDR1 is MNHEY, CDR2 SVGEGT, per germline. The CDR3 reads CASQTGGLAAYEQYI. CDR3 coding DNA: TGTGCCAGCCAAACGGGGGGACTAGCGGCCTACGAGCAGTACATC.

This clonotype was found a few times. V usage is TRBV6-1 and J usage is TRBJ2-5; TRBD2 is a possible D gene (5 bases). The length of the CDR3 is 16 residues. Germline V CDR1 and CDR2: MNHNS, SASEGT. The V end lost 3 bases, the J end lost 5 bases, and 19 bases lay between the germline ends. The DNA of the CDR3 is TGTGCCAGCAGTGACCCCCAACTAGACGGACGGGAGACCCAGTACTTC. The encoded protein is CASSDPQLDGRETQYF.

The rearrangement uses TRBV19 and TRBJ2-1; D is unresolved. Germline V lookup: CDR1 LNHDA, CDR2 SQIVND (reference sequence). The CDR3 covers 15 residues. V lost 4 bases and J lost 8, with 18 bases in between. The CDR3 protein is CASSTLLRSGDEQFF. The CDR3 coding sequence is TGTGCCAGTAGTACCCTCCTACGGTCAGGCGATGAGCAGTTCTTC.

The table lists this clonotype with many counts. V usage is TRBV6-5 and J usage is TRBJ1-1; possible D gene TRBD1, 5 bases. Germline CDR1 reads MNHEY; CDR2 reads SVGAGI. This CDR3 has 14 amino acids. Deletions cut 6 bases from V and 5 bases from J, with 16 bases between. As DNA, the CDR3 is TGTGCCAGCAGCCAAGGGGAATGGGGAACTGAAGCTTTCTTT. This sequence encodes CASSQGEWGTEAFF.

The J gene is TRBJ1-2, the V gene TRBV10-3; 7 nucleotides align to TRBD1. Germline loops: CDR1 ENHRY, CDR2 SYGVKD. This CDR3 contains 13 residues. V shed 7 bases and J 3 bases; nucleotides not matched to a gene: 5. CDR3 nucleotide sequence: TGTGCCATCAATTTCGGGACAGACTATGGCTACACCTTC. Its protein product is CAINFGTDYGYTF.

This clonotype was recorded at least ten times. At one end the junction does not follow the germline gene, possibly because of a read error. This chain's CDR3 is CASSLEDSPVEF. CDR3 bases: TGTGCCAGCAGCTTGGAGGACAGCCCCGTGGAATTC. The chain uses TRBV5-4 and TRBJ2-5, with D perhaps matching TRBD1 (6 bases). CDR1 is SGHNT and CDR2 is YYREEE in the germline V gene (reference sequence). The CDR3 is made up of 12 amino acids.

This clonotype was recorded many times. CDR3 sequence (DNA): TGTGCCAGCAGTTACGAGGGCGGGACGGGGGAGGAGCAGTACTTC. It yields the protein CASSYEGGTGEEQYF. The genes are TRBV6-2 or TRBV6-3 and TRBJ2-7; tentative D call: TRBD2 (6 bases). The germline CDR1 and CDR2 sequences are MNHEY and SVGEGT. The V end lost 2 bases, the J end lost 7 bases, and 18 bases lay between the germline ends. This CDR3 has 15 residues.

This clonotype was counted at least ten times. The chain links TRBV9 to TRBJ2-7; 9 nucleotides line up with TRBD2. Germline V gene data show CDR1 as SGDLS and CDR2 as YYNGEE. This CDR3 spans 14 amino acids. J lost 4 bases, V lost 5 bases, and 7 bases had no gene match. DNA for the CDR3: TGTGCCAGCAGTGTCGGCGGGGGGGCATACGAGCAGTACTTC. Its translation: CASSVGGGAYEQYF.

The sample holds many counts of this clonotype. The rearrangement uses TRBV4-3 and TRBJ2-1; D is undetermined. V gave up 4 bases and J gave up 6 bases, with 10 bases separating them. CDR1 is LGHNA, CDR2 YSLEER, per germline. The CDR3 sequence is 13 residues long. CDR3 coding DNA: TGCGCCAGCAGCCTGGCCTGGGGCAATGAGCAGTTCTTC. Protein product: CASSLAWGNEQFF.

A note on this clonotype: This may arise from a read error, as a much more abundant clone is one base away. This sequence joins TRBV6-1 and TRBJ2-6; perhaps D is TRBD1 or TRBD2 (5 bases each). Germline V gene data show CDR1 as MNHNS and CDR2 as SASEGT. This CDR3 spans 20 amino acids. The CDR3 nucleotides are TGTGCCAGCAGTGAAGCGGCGGTGCCCTTCCCTCTAGCCGGGGCCAACGTCCTGGCTTTC. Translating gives CASSEAAVPFPLAGANVLAF.

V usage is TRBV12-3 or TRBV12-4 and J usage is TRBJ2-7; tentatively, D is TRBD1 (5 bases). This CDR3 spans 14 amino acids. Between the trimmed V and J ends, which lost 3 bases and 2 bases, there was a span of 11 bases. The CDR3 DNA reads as TGTGCCAGCAGTTTTCATCCAGGGCCCTACGAGCAGTACTTC. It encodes CASSFHPGPYEQYF.

The CDR3 region is CASSLDGSGGNEQFF. The CDR3, as DNA: TGTGCCAGCAGCTTAGATGGTAGCGGAGGGAATGAGCAGTTCTTC. The chain recombines TRBV7-6 with TRBJ2-1; D might be TRBD2 (6 bases). CDR3 length: 15 amino acids. Germline V lookup: CDR1 SGHVS, CDR2 FNYEAQ. Trimming took off 1 base at V and 7 bases at J, with 14 bases between the two ends.

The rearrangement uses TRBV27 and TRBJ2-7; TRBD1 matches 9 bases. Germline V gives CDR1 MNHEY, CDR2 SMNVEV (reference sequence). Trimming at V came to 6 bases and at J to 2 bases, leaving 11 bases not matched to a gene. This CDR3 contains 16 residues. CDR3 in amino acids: CASSPLSGTGPYEQYF. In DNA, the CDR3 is TGTGCCAGCAGCCCGCTCTCGGGGACAGGGCCCTACGAGCAGTACTTC.

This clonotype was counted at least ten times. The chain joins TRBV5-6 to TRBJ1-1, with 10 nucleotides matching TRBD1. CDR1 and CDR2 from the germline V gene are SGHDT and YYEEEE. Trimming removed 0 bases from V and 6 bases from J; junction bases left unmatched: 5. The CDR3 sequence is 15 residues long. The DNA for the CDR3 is TGTGCCAGCAGCTTGGGGACAGGGGGTTTTGCTGAAGCTTTCTTT. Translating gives CASSLGTGGFAEAFF.

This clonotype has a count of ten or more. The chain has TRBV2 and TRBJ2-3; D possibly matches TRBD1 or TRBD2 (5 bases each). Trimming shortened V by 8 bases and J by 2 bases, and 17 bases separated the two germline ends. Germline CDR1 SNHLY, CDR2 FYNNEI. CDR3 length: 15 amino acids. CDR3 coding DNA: TGTGCCAGCCGGGACCCGACTTCAGTCACAGATACGCAGTATTTT. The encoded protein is CASRDPTSVTDTQYF.

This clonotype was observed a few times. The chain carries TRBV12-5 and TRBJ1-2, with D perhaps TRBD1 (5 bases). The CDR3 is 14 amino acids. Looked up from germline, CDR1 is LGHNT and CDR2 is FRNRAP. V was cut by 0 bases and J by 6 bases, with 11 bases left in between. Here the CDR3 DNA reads TGTGCTAGTGGTTTGGTGGGGCAGGGAGATGGCTACACCTTC. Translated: CASGLVGQGDGYTF.

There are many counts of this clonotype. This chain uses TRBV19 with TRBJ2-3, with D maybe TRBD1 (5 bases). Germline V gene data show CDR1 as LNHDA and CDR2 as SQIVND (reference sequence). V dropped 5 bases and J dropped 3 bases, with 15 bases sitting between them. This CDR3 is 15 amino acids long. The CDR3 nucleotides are TGTGCCAGTAGTGCCCGTGGCAGGGTAACAGATACGCAGTATTTT. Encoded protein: CASSARGRVTDTQYF. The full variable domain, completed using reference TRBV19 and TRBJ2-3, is DGGITQSPKYLFRKEGQNVTLSCEQNLNHDAMYWYRQDPGQGLRLIYYSQIVNDFQKGDIAEGYSVSREKKESFPLTVTSAQKNPTAFYLCASSARGRVTDTQYFGPGTRLTVL.

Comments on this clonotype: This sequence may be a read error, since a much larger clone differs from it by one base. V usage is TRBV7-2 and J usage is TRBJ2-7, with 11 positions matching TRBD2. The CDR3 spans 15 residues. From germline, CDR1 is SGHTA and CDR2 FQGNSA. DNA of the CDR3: TGTGCCAGCAGCTCACTAGCGGGGGTCCCCTACGGGCAGTACTTC. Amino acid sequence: CASSSLAGVPYGQYF.

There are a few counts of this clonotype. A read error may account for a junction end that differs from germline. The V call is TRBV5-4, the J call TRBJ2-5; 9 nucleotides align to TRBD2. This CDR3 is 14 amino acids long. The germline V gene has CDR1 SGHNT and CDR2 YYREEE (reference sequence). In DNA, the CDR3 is TGTGCCAGCAGCCCGCGGGGGGGCCTCGAGACCCAGCACTTC. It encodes CASSPRGGLETQHF.

DNA for the CDR3: TGTGCCAGCAGCCAGCCTCTGGGCGGCGAAGAGACCCAGTACTTC. This gives the protein CASSQPLGGEETQYF. The rearrangement links TRBV3-1 to TRBJ2-5; D ambiguous. Germline-derived CDR1 and CDR2 are LGHDT and YNNKEL (reference sequence). The CDR3 spans 15 residues. With 3 bases removed from V and 3 bases from J, the gap between germline ends came to 14 bases.

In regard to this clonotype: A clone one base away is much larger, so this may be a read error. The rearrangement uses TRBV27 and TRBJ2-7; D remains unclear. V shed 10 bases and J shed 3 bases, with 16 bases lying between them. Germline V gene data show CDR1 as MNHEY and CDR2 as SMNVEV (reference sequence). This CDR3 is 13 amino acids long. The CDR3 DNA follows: TGTGCCAACAGCACGGACGGCAGCTACGAGCAGTACTTC. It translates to CANSTDGSYEQYF.

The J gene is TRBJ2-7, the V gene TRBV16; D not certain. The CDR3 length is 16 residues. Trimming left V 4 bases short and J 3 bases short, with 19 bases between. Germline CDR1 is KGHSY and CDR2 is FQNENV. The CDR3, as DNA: TGTGCCAGCAGCCCTAAACTTCCCTGGGCAAACTACGAGCAGTACTTC. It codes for CASSPKLPWANYEQYF.

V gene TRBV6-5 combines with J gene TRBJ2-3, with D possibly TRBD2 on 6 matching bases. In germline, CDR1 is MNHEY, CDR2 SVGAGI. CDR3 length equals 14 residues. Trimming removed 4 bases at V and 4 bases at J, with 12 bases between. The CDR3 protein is CASSCGASADTQYF. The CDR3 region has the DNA TGTGCCAGCAGTTGCGGGGCGTCCGCAGATACGCAGTATTTT.

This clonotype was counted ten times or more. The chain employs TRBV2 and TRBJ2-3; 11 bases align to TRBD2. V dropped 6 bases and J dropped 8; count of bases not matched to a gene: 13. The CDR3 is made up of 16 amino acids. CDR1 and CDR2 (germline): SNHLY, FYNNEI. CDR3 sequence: CASSQTSGGPHGTQYF. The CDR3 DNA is TGTGCCAGCAGCCAAACTAGCGGGGGACCTCACGGTACGCAGTATTTT.